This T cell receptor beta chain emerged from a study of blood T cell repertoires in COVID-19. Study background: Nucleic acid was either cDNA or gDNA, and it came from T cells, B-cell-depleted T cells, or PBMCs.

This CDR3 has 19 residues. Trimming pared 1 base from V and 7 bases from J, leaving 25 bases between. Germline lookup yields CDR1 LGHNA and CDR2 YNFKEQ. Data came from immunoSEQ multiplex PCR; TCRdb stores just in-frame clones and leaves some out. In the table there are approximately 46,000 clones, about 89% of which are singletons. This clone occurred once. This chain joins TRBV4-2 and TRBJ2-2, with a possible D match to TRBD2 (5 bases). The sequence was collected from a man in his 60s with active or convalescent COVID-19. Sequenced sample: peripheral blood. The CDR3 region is CASSQGTSETKGYGGELFF. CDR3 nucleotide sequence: TGTGCCAGCAGCCAAGGAACTAGTGAAACCAAGGGATACGGCGGGGAGCTGTTTTTT.